This T cell receptor (beta chain) was retrieved from a study of OX40 agonist ivuxolimab in advanced cancers. Here immunoSEQ multiplex PCR was the method, and the copy in TCRdb shows in-frame clones only, minus some. The sample gives 70,000 or so clones, approximately 80% of which show up once; 0.9% to 1.4% is in the top ten. This CDR3 has 11 residues. Trimming took 2 bases from V and 3 from J, leaving 2 bases between them. The germline CDR1 and CDR2 sequences are DFQATT and SNEGSKA (reference sequence). Autoimmune disease history or systemic immunosuppression disqualified patients. Broader study findings: Partial responders treated at 0.1-3.0 mg/kg exhibited clonal expansion among the lowest measured.

Regarding this clone: The antigen remains unidentified.

V gene TRBV20-1 combines with J gene TRBJ1-3; D is ambiguous. The clonotype comes from an adult with an advanced solid tumor such as melanoma, head and neck, liver or kidney cancer. Specimen: CD4+ or CD8+ T cells sorted from blood, collected in a trial of the OX40 agonist ivuxolimab. The CDR3 here is CSARRGNTIYF. The CDR3 DNA sequence: TGCAGTGCTAGACGTGGAAACACCATATATTTT.